This TCR beta chain was sequenced during a study of OX40 agonist ivuxolimab in advanced cancers. For the study at large: Three patients, one with hepatocellular carcinoma and two with cutaneous melanoma, achieved partial responses.

Exclusion of a patient followed from autoimmune disease history or systemic immunosuppression. The CDR3 runs 15 residues. The germline CDR1 and CDR2 sequences are LNHDA and SQIVND (reference sequence). The ends lost 3 bases at V and 9 bases at J; junction bases unmatched: 10. Using immunoSEQ multiplex PCR, the repertoire was profiled, and TCRdb retains in-frame clones only, with some absent. The data contain approximately 70,000 clones, 90% to 95% of them singletons. Sequencing used CD4+ or CD8+ T cells sorted from blood, obtained in a trial of the OX40 agonist ivuxolimab. The chain has TRBV19 and TRBJ2-1; 8 bases map to TRBD2. The sequence came from an adult with an advanced solid tumor such as melanoma, head and neck, liver or kidney cancer. The CDR3 DNA follows: TGTGCCAGTAGTATCATGACGGGGGGGCAATCTGAGCAGTTCTTC. Translated: CASSIMTGGQSEQFF.